One sample yielded the 30 T cell receptor beta chains listed below, sequenced in a study of T cells in women clearing cervical HPV infection. Profiling relied on immunoSEQ multiplex PCR, and the TCRdb table lists in-frame clones only, not all of them. In total, the table holds around 30,000 clones. Sequenced: blood buffy coat. Receptors were obtained from a woman between 18 and 69 years old with a cervical HPV16 infection that either progressed to CIN3+ or cleared (not recorded which).

As to this clone: Read coverage stops 3 residues before the CDR3 terminus; the germline J gene supplies the remainder. The chain joins TRBV5-1 to TRBJ2-7, with 7 bases lining up with TRBD1. The CDR3 length is 15 residues. After removal of 4 bases from V and 6 bases from J, the junction contained 13 bases not matched to a gene. Germline assignment: CDR1 SGHRS and CDR2 YFSETQ. The sequenced CDR3 bases are TGCGCCAGCAGCCCTCAAGCTTTGACAGGGATCGAG. It specifies CASSPQALTGIE. The entire CDR3 is CASSPQALTGIEQYF.

Note on this clone: The read comes to an end 3 residues before the CDR3 does, leaving the germline J gene to fill in the end. The chain links TRBV7-6 to TRBJ2-2; 9 bases fit TRBD2. The germline V gene encodes CDR1 SGHVS and CDR2 FNYEAQ. Trimming at V came to 5 bases and at J to 1 base, leaving 5 bases not matched to a gene. This CDR3 has 16 amino acids. This CDR3 is CASSPGTSMNTGELFF. Partial CDR3 DNA: TGTGCCAGCAGCCCAGGGACTAGCATGAACACCGGGGAG. The entire variable domain, with the rest obtained from reference TRBV7-6 and TRBJ2-2, is as follows: GAGVSQSPRYKVTKRGQDVALRCDPISGHVSLYWYRQALGQGPEFLTYFNYEAQQDKSGLPNDRFSAERPEGSISTLTIQRTEQRDSAMYRCASSPGTSMNTGELFFGEGSRLTVL.

In the case of this clone: The observed sequence ends 3 residues before the CDR3 terminus, with the missing tail filled in from the germline J gene. The chain uses TRBV2 and TRBJ2-3, with TRBD1 matching over 8 bases. The CDR3 spans 15 residues. From germline, CDR1 is SNHLY and CDR2 FYNNEI. The covered CDR3 bases are TGTGCCAGCAGTGAACACGGACAGGGCCGAGAGACG. Its translation: CASSEHGQGRET. The CDR3 in full is CASSEHGQGRETQYF.

On this clone: The read terminates 3 residues before the CDR3 end, so the remaining end is supplied by the germline J gene. The V and J genes are TRBV11-2 and TRBJ1-1; D remains unclear. V was shortened by 5 bases and J by 4 bases, with 14 bases between the two germline ends. The CDR3 contains 14 residues. Germline CDR1 reads SGHAT; CDR2 reads FQNNGV. The part of the CDR3 DNA that was read is TGTGCCAGCAGCAGAGGTCAGGTAGGCACTGAA. Protein: CASSRGQVGTE. The CDR3 as a whole reads CASSRGQVGTEAFF. The variable domain in full, with the rest retrieved from reference TRBV11-2 and TRBJ1-1, is EAGVAQSPRYKIIEKRQSVAFWCNPISGHATLYWYQQILGQGPKLLIQFQNNGVVDDSQLPKDRFSAERLKGVDSTLKIQPAKLEDSAVYLCASSRGQVGTEAFFGQGTRLTVV.

Points on this clone: The read ends 3 residues shy of where the CDR3 ends; the end is completed using the germline J gene. The rearrangement links TRBV29-1 to TRBJ2-2; D might be TRBD1 (6 bases). Trimming removed 2 bases at V and 7 bases at J, with 11 bases between. The length of the CDR3 is 13 residues. Germline CDR1 SQVTM, CDR2 ANQGSEA. CDR3 residues: CSVEQGSIGELFF. The part of the CDR3 DNA that was read is TGCAGCGTTGAACAGGGGTCTATCGGGGAG.

Of note for this clone: Read coverage stops 3 residues before the CDR3 terminus; the germline J gene supplies the remainder. This chain uses TRBV29-1 with TRBJ2-7; TRBD1 is a possible D gene (6 bases). V shed 7 bases and J shed 0 bases, with 7 bases lying between them. The CDR3 extends over 11 amino acids. Per germline, CDR1 SQVTM and CDR2 ANQGSEA. This chain's CDR3 is CSGQDSYEQYF. CDR3 bases read: TGCAGCGGACAGGACTCCTACGAG.

Turning to this clone: The read ends 3 residues before the CDR3 terminus; that terminus is restored from the germline J gene. This rearrangement joins TRBV24-1 to TRBJ2-5; 8 positions agree with TRBD2. Germline V gene lookup returns CDR1 KGHDR and CDR2 SFDVKD. The CDR3 is made up of 14 amino acids. V trimming: 5 bases; J trimming: 2 bases; junction bases outside the gene matches: 3. Partial CDR3 DNA: TGTGCCACCAGTGGGGAGCGGGGGCAAGAGACC. Translating it yields CATSGERGQET. The CDR3 in full is CATSGERGQETQYF.

On this clone: The read terminates 3 residues before the CDR3 end, so the remaining end is supplied by the germline J gene. The chain carries TRBV30 and TRBJ1-1, with D possibly TRBD1 on 5 matching bases. CDR1 is GTSNPN and CDR2 is SVGIG in the germline V gene (reference sequence). The CDR3 length is 14 residues. V was shortened by 0 bases and J by 0 bases, with 8 bases between the two germline ends. The CDR3 sequence: CAWSVIGVNTEAFF. The sequenced CDR3 bases are TGTGCCTGGAGTGTTATAGGGGTGAACACTGAA.

Worth noting for this clone: The read terminates 3 residues before the CDR3 end, so the remaining end is supplied by the germline J gene. This chain connects TRBV20-1 to TRBJ2-7, with 9 nucleotides matching TRBD2. Germline CDR1 reads DFQATT; CDR2 reads SNEGSKA (reference sequence). The CDR3 contains 14 residues. The trim removed 6 bases at V and 2 bases at J, leaving 8 bases unmatched. CDR3 sequence reads: CSAGSPSGTYEQYF. Partial CDR3 DNA: TGCAGTGCCGGGTCCCCTAGCGGGACCTACGAG.

Turning to this clone: The read halts 3 residues ahead of the CDR3 end, with the missing end drawn from the germline J gene. This chain connects TRBV5-1 to TRBJ2-7; 7 bases map to TRBD1. Germline V gives CDR1 SGHRS, CDR2 YFSETQ. This CDR3 is 14 amino acids long. V shed 4 bases, J shed 1 base, and the junction held 5 bases outside the gene matches. The sequenced CDR3 bases are TGCGCCAGCAGCATACAGGGGTATTCCTACGAG. It is translated as CASSIQGYSYE. The full CDR3 is CASSIQGYSYEQYF. Looking up the rest from reference TRBV5-1 and TRBJ2-7 gives the full variable domain: KAGVTQTPRYLIKTRGQQVTLSCSPISGHRSVSWYQQTPGQGLQFLFEYFSETQRNKGNFPGRFSGRQFSNSRSEMNVSTLELGDSALYLCASSIQGYSYEQYFGPGTRLTVT.

A remark on this clone: Read coverage stops 3 residues before the CDR3 terminus; the germline J gene supplies the remainder. The chain couples TRBV2 to TRBJ1-2, with D possibly TRBD1 on 6 matching bases. V was trimmed by 4 bases and J by 6 bases, leaving 12 bases between them. The germline CDR1 and CDR2 sequences are SNHLY and FYNNEI. There are 13 residues in the CDR3. CDR3 DNA, as far as it was read: TGTGCCAGCAGTGCGATACAGGGTCATGGC. Translating it yields CASSAIQGHG. Given in full, the CDR3 is CASSAIQGHGYTF.

In the case of this clone: The read terminates 3 residues before the CDR3 end, so the remaining end is supplied by the germline J gene. This sequence joins TRBV29-1 and TRBJ1-1; TRBD1 is a possible D gene (5 bases). Germline loops: CDR1 SQVTM, CDR2 ANQGSEA. The V gene lost 2 bases and the J gene lost 0 bases, with 7 bases spanning the gap. The CDR3 covers 13 residues. Partial CDR3 DNA: TGCAGCGTTGAACCGGGGGTGAACACTGAA. This encodes CSVEPGVNTE. In full, the CDR3 reads CSVEPGVNTEAFF.

Turning to this clone: The read finishes 3 residues shy of the CDR3 end, and the germline J gene is used to complete it. This rearrangement joins TRBV2 to TRBJ1-3; 7 bases agree with TRBD1. The CDR3 extends over 15 amino acids. The ends lost 10 bases at V and 0 bases at J; junction bases unmatched: 9. Germline V gene lookup returns CDR1 SNHLY and CDR2 FYNNEI. The sequenced part of the CDR3 DNA is TGTGCCACCATCCCGGGACAGTCCTCTGGAAACACC. This gives the protein CATIPGQSSGNT. The whole CDR3 sequence is CATIPGQSSGNTIYF.

As for this clone: Read coverage stops 3 residues before the CDR3 terminus; the germline J gene supplies the remainder. This chain links TRBV5-1 with TRBJ1-1, with TRBD1 matching over 8 bases. Germline values: CDR1 SGHRS, CDR2 YFSETQ. Unmatched junction bases numbered 4, after V lost 4 bases and J lost 2 bases. CDR3 size: 14 residues. CDR3 DNA, as far as it was read: TGCGCCAGCAGCGTGGGACAGGAAAACACTGAA. Translating it yields CASSVGQENTE. The complete CDR3 sequence is CASSVGQENTEAFF. The full variable domain, completed using reference TRBV5-1 and TRBJ1-1, is KAGVTQTPRYLIKTRGQQVTLSCSPISGHRSVSWYQQTPGQGLQFLFEYFSETQRNKGNFPGRFSGRQFSNSRSEMNVSTLELGDSALYLCASSVGQENTEAFFGQGTRLTVV.

Concerning this clone itself: Sequencing ends 3 residues short of the CDR3 end; the germline J gene provides the rest. V is TRBV4-1 and J is TRBJ2-7; 9 bases align to TRBD2. Germline V CDR1 and CDR2: MGHRA, YSYEKL. This CDR3 has 17 amino acids. J lost 3 bases, V lost 3 bases, and 12 bases had no gene match. CDR3 loop: CASSQSSGTSLVYEQYF. The sequenced CDR3 bases are TGCGCCAGCAGCCAGTCATCCGGGACTAGCTTAGTCTACGAG.

CDR3 residues: CASSFWGQPNTEAFF. CDR3 DNA, as far as it was read: TGTGCCAGCAGCTTCTGGGGACAGCCGAACACTGAA. The genes are TRBV7-9 and TRBJ1-1, with 7 positions matching TRBD1. Read data end 3 residues before the CDR3 end; the end is taken from the germline J gene. The CDR3 consists of 15 residues. The trim removed 3 bases at V and 1 base at J, leaving 5 bases unmatched. Germline V gene lookup returns CDR1 SEHNR and CDR2 FQNEAQ (reference sequence).

A note on this clone: The CDR3 is cut off 3 residues early in the read; its end comes from the germline J gene. This chain connects TRBV5-1 to TRBJ1-2; 11 nucleotides align to TRBD1. The CDR3 spans 14 residues. The V segment lost 3 bases and the J segment 5 bases; nucleotides outside the gene matches: 3. Germline CDR1 reads SGHRS; CDR2 reads YFSETQ. Partial CDR3 DNA: TGCGCCAGCAGCTGGGGACAGGGGGAATATGGC. It encodes CASSWGQGEYG. The complete CDR3 sequence is CASSWGQGEYGYTF.

As to this clone: The read finishes 3 residues shy of the CDR3 end, and the germline J gene is used to complete it. The chain joins TRBV30 to TRBJ1-1, with a weak D call TRBD1 (6 bases). Between the trimmed V and J ends, which lost 2 bases and 0 bases, there was a span of 7 bases. The CDR3 spans 13 residues. Germline V gives CDR1 GTSNPN, CDR2 SVGIG (reference sequence). CDR3 DNA (partial): TGTGCCTGGAGTACAGGGATGAACACTGAA. The encoded protein is CAWSTGMNTE. The full CDR3 protein is CAWSTGMNTEAFF.

Worth noting for this clone: The read ends 3 residues early relative to the CDR3; the germline J gene fills the gap. This chain uses TRBV5-5 with TRBJ2-2; possibly TRBD2 for D (5 bases). This CDR3 comprises 15 residues. Trimming shortened V by 4 bases and J by 7 bases, and 17 bases separated the two germline ends. Germline V CDR1 and CDR2: SGHKS, YYEKEE (reference sequence). Incomplete CDR3 DNA: TGTGCCAGCAGCGTATCCGGGATCCGGGGCGGGGAG. Protein product: CASSVSGIRGGE. The full-length CDR3 reads as CASSVSGIRGGELFF.

As regards this clone: The read gets to within 3 residues of the CDR3 end, and the germline J gene fills in the rest. The chain carries TRBV18 and TRBJ1-2; D remains unclear. This CDR3 is built from 16 residues. Per germline, CDR1 KGHSH and CDR2 LQKENI. The DNA read from the CDR3 is TGTGCCAGCTCACAACTGACTAGCGGGAACGCCAATGAC. Its translation is CASSQLTSGNAND. The whole CDR3 protein reads CASSQLTSGNANDYTF.

As regards this clone: The sequence runs out 3 residues before the end of the CDR3; the remainder is reconstructed from the germline J gene. This sequence joins TRBV19 and TRBJ2-4; either TRBD1 or TRBD2 may fit D (6 bases each). The germline gives CDR1 LNHDA, CDR2 SQIVND (reference sequence). CDR3 length: 13 amino acids. CDR3 DNA (partial): TGTGCCAGTAGTATAGAACAGGGAGGTGGT. It is translated as CASSIEQGGG. The CDR3 as a whole reads CASSIEQGGGQYF. The variable domain in full, completed from reference TRBV19 and TRBJ2-4, reads DGGITQSPKYLFRKEGQNVTLSCEQNLNHDAMYWYRQDPGQGLRLIYYSQIVNDFQKGDIAEGYSVSREKKESFPLTVTSAQKNPTAFYLCASSIEQGGGQYFGAGTRLSVL.

To note about this clone: The read halts 3 residues ahead of the CDR3 end, with the missing end drawn from the germline J gene. V gene TRBV5-1 combines with J gene TRBJ1-2; D call uncertain. This CDR3 region has 14 residues. Germline V lookup: CDR1 SGHRS, CDR2 YFSETQ. The chain's CDR3 is CASSAEAGSYDYTF. The CDR3 bases that were read are TGCGCCAGCAGCGCTGAGGCGGGGAGCTACGAC.

Partial CDR3 DNA: TGTGCCATCAGTGAGGGGGCTAGCGGGGATCAAGAGACC. Its protein is CAISEGASGDQET. The whole CDR3 protein reads CAISEGASGDQETQYF. The chain has TRBV10-3 and TRBJ2-5, with 9 bases aligning to TRBD2. From the germline J gene comes the end of the CDR3, since the read stops 3 residues before it. CDR1 is ENHRY, CDR2 SYGVKD, per germline. Trimming at V came to 2 bases and at J to 2 bases, leaving 6 bases not matched to a gene. This CDR3 has 16 amino acids.

Regarding this clone: The read is 3 residues too short to cover the CDR3 end, so that end is filled in from the germline J gene. The chain is built from TRBV20-1 and TRBJ1-2; D may be TRBD1 (6 bases). Germline lookup yields CDR1 DFQATT and CDR2 SNEGSKA (reference sequence). Trimming took 6 bases from V and 7 from J, leaving 18 bases between them. The CDR3 is made up of 13 amino acids. The covered CDR3 bases are TGCAGTGCAACAGACAGGCAAAGGGGTGGC. Its protein product is CSATDRQRGG. The entire CDR3 protein is CSATDRQRGGYTF.

With respect to this clone: The observed sequence ends 3 residues before the CDR3 terminus, with the missing tail filled in from the germline J gene. The gene calls are TRBV28 and TRBJ2-1; 7 bases are a match to TRBD2. The V segment lost 6 bases and the J segment 7 bases; nucleotides outside the gene matches: 9. The CDR3 spans 14 residues. The V gene's germline CDR1 is MDHEN and CDR2 SYDVKM. Incomplete CDR3 DNA: TGTGCCAGCAGGGGCGGAGGGCGGGGGAATGAG. The encoded protein is CASRGGGRGNE. The full-length CDR3 reads as CASRGGGRGNEQFF.

About this clone: The read ends 3 residues early relative to the CDR3; the germline J gene fills the gap. The chain has TRBV14 and TRBJ1-1, with D possibly matching TRBD1 (5 bases). The CDR3 has 16 residues. Trimming shortened V by 4 bases and J by 3 bases, and 18 bases separated the two germline ends. Germline values: CDR1 SGHDN, CDR2 FVKESK. The DNA read from the CDR3 is TGTGCCAGCAGCCCAACACTGCCAGGGAGGGACACTGAA. It translates to CASSPTLPGRDTE. The full CDR3 is CASSPTLPGRDTEAFF.

With regard to this clone: A read error may produce the germline difference seen at one junction end. The CDR3 is cut off 3 residues early in the read; its end comes from the germline J gene. The chain carries TRBV7-9 and TRBJ1-2, with D perhaps TRBD1 (5 bases). The CDR3 is made up of 13 amino acids. The germline gives CDR1 SEHNR, CDR2 FQNEAQ (reference sequence). The CDR3 spells CASNLGGVYGYTF. The CDR3 DNA, read in part, is TGTGCCAGCAACTTAGGAGGGGTGTATGGC.

Worth noting for this clone: The read is 3 residues too short to cover the CDR3 end, so that end is filled in from the germline J gene. V is TRBV4-1 and J is TRBJ2-5, with 8 bases fitting TRBD2. Germline-derived CDR1 and CDR2 are MGHRA and YSYEKL. V shed 2 bases, J shed 1 base, and the junction held 9 bases outside the gene matches. This CDR3 region has 17 residues. CDR3 DNA (partial): TGCGCCAGCAGCCAACTCCCCGGGGGGGGTGTCCAAGAGACC. Its translation is CASSQLPGGGVQET. The full CDR3 protein reads CASSQLPGGGVQETQYF.

Note on this clone: The observed sequence ends 3 residues before the CDR3 terminus, with the missing tail filled in from the germline J gene. This chain joins TRBV7-9 and TRBJ1-1, with a tentative D call TRBD1 (5 bases). Deletions cut 5 bases from V and 3 bases from J, with 10 bases between. The CDR3 extends over 13 amino acids. The germline V gene has CDR1 SEHNR and CDR2 FQNEAQ (reference sequence). The part of the CDR3 DNA that was read is TGTGCCAGCAGCGGCGGACATTACACTGAA. Protein product: CASSGGHYTE. The complete CDR3 reads CASSGGHYTEAFF.

CDR3 bases read: TGCGCCAGCAGCTTGGGTTACAGCATCGATGGC. Protein product: CASSLGYSIDG. The CDR3, in full, reads CASSLGYSIDGYTF. V is TRBV5-1 and J is TRBJ1-2, with D unclear. The CDR3 end falls 3 residues outside the read, so it is completed with the germline J gene. V was trimmed by 0 bases and J by 6 bases, leaving 12 bases between them. Germline loops: CDR1 SGHRS, CDR2 YFSETQ. The CDR3 has 14 residues.